Detailed here is one T cell receptor (beta chain). Under the authors' procedure: The assay estimated nucleated cells by amplifying reference gene primers. TCRdb keeps only in-frame clones here, not all; method: immunoSEQ multiplex PCR. V, J and clone size are those of that table, while D and trimming were read from the DNA. The sample records about 170,000 clones, roughly 84% being singletons. These data come from a study of blood T cell repertoires in COVID-19. Whole-study context: Spain, Italy and the United States supplied samples that represented acute and convalescent COVID-19. PBMCs, B-cell-depleted T cells, or T cells provided the cDNA or gDNA that made up the material.

The sequence was obtained from a woman older than 75 with active or convalescent COVID-19. Source material: peripheral blood.

Here the CDR3 reads CASSSTQTSGRTTLSYNEQFF. DNA of the CDR3: TGTGCCAGCAGCTCAACCCAGACTAGCGGGAGGACTACACTCTCCTACAATGAGCAGTTCTTC. J is TRBJ2-1 and V is TRBV6-6; TRBD2 agrees at 13 bases. The CDR3 is 21 residues long. V shed 6 bases and J 0 bases; nucleotides not matched to a gene: 17. Germline V gene lookup returns CDR1 MNHNY and CDR2 SVGAGI (reference sequence).